A selection of T cell receptor beta chains follows, all from one sample in a study of cytomegalovirus exposure and HLA in healthy donors. Libraries were prepared by immunoSEQ multiplex PCR; TCRdb keeps only in-frame clonotypes and omits some of them. The sample shows 150,000 or so clones, roughly 80% of them seen only once. The source material was PBMCs. These receptors originate from a male donor in good health and CMV-seropositive. Each CDR3 is given with its conserved first and last residue. The order of the fields is D gene, J gene, clone size, V gene, CDR3 protein, CDR3 DNA. The D gene is left open where the match is weak. Clone size is stated in some rows and not others, as once, few, many or a class when expanded.

NA TRBJ1-5 NA TRBV6-1 CASKLQNNQPQHF TGTGCCAGCAAGCTACAGAACAATCAGCCCCAGCATTTT
TRBD1 TRBJ1-2 NA TRBV5-4 CASSFPGQGLYGYTF TGTGCCAGCAGCTTTCCGGGACAGGGACTCTATGGCTACACCTTC
NA TRBJ1-2 NA TRBV28 CASSPGGDYGYTF TGTGCCAGCAGCCCTGGGGGCGACTATGGCTACACCTTC
TRBD2 TRBJ2-3 NA TRBV27 CASSLTGLALDTQYF TGTGCCAGCAGTTTGACGGGACTAGCGCTAGATACGCAGTATTTT
TRBD2 TRBJ2-1 once TRBV6-1 CASSVAGVNYNEQFF TGTGCCAGCAGCGTAGCGGGGGTTAACTACAATGAGCAGTTCTTC
TRBD2 TRBJ2-1 NA TRBV4-3 CASSQDGLAGGRNEQFF TGCGCCAGCAGCCAAGATGGTCTAGCGGGAGGTAGGAATGAGCAGTTCTTC
NA TRBJ1-2 once TRBV19 CASSQLLDSPNYGYTF TGTGCCAGTAGTCAACTCCTGGACAGCCCTAACTATGGCTACACCTTC
NA TRBJ1-2 once TRBV6-5 CASTQGESGYTF TGTGCCAGCACTCAAGGGGAATCCGGCTACACCTTC
TRBD1 TRBJ1-1 NA TRBV19 CASSREENRGEAFF TGTGCCAGTAGTAGGGAGGAAAACAGGGGAGAAGCTTTCTTT
TRBD1 TRBJ2-1 NA TRBV4-3 CASSQRDRGQGNEQFF TGCGCCAGCAGCCAACGCGACAGGGGCCAGGGGAATGAGCAGTTCTTC
TRBD2 TRBJ2-5 NA TRBV5-6 CASSISGRVETQYF TGTGCCAGCAGCATTAGCGGGAGAGTCGAGACCCAGTACTTC
TRBD1 TRBJ1-5 NA TRBV6-6 CASSRDRLDQPQHF TGTGCCAGCAGTAGGGACAGGCTCGATCAGCCCCAGCATTTT
TRBD2 TRBJ2-1 NA TRBV30 CAWSVASGAGGEQFF TGTGCCTGGAGTGTAGCTAGCGGGGCCGGGGGAGAGCAGTTCTTC
NA TRBJ2-7 NA TRBV6-1 CASSEGEGQVSSYEQYF TGTGCCAGCAGTGAAGGTGAGGGACAAGTTTCCTCCTACGAGCAGTACTTC
NA TRBJ1-1 few TRBV5-5 CASSRQVLNTEAFF TGTGCCAGCAGCCGACAGGTCCTAAACACTGAAGCTTTCTTT
NA TRBJ1-4 once TRBV27 CASSLRRTNEKLFF TGTGCCAGCAGTTTAAGGAGGACTAATGAAAAACTGTTTTTT
TRBD1 TRBJ1-1 NA TRBV15 CATSIKQGATHEAFF TGTGCCACCAGCATAAAACAGGGGGCTACTCATGAAGCTTTCTTT
NA TRBJ2-7 few TRBV14 CASSQDSSREQYF TGTGCCAGCAGCCAAGATAGCTCGCGGGAGCAGTACTTC
NA TRBJ2-7 NA TRBV5-6 CASRSLDEQYF TGTGCCAGCAGGAGTCTAGACGAGCAGTACTTC
TRBD1 TRBJ1-1 NA TRBV30 CAWTFGQGGAEAFF TGTGCCTGGACCTTTGGACAGGGGGGGGCTGAAGCTTTCTTT
NA TRBJ1-6 NA TRBV5-4 CASSLGGDVSPLHF TGTGCCAGCAGCTTAGGGGGAGATGTTTCACCCCTCCACTTT
TRBD2 TRBJ2-7 NA TRBV18 CASSTRGLAGGEQYF TGTGCCAGCTCGACCAGAGGCCTAGCGGGAGGGGAGCAGTACTTC
NA TRBJ1-6 NA TRBV27 CASSATGIESSPLHF TGTGCCAGCAGTGCGACGGGAATCGAGAGTTCACCCCTCCACTTT
NA TRBJ2-6 once TRBV5-6 CASSLAGGSGANVLTF TGTGCCAGCAGCTTGGCCGGAGGATCTGGGGCCAACGTCCTGACTTTC
NA TRBJ1-2 once TRBV4-3 CASSQKFGGSTNYGYTF TGCGCCAGCAGCCAAAAATTCGGCGGTTCCACCAACTATGGCTACACCTTC
NA TRBJ1-6 NA TRBV4-3 CASSMSSGSPLHF TGCGCCAGCAGCATGAGTAGTGGTTCACCCCTCCACTTT
NA TRBJ1-1 NA TRBV11-2 CASSTGLNTEAFF TGTGCCAGCAGCACAGGTTTGAACACTGAAGCTTTCTTT
NA TRBJ1-5 NA TRBV7-2 CASSSWTDSNQPQHF TGTGCCAGCAGCTCATGGACAGATAGCAATCAGCCCCAGCATTTT
TRBD1 TRBJ2-3 NA TRBV5-1 CASSFEGAGTDTQYF TGCGCCAGCAGCTTCGAGGGGGCCGGCACAGATACGCAGTATTTT
NA TRBJ1-1 NA TRBV11-2 CASSLLGGGRAFF TGTGCCAGCAGCTTACTCGGGGGGGGGCGAGCTTTCTTT
NA TRBJ2-5 NA TRBV10-3 CAISESLIGDTETQYF TGTGCCATCAGTGAGTCGCTTATCGGGGACACAGAGACCCAGTACTTC
TRBD2 TRBJ2-1 NA TRBV19 CASTTLDDSAGGPIFF TGTGCCAGTACCACCTTAGACGATTCAGCGGGGGGGCCAATTTTCTTC
TRBD1 TRBJ1-2 NA TRBV19 CASTPGGGGYTF TGTGCCAGTACCCCAGGGGGCGGTGGCTACACCTTC
NA TRBJ2-7 NA TRBV27 CASSPRADIYEQYF TGTGCCAGCAGTCCCAGGGCAGACATCTACGAGCAGTACTTC
NA TRBJ2-1 NA TRBV29-1 CSVARGTPSSYNEQFF TGCAGCGTCGCCCGGGGGACTCCGAGCTCCTACAATGAGCAGTTCTTC
TRBD1 TRBJ1-2 NA TRBV15 CATSRGDRGPSGGYTF TGTGCCACCAGCAGGGGGGACAGGGGCCCTTCTGGGGGCTACACCTTC
NA TRBJ2-3 NA TRBV11-2 CASSPPAGTQYF TGTGCCAGCAGCCCCCCGGCAGGTACGCAGTATTTT
NA TRBJ1-1 NA TRBV27 CASSLSREGGTEAFF TGTGCCAGCAGTTTATCGAGAGAAGGGGGAACTGAAGCTTTCTTT
NA TRBJ1-4 NA TRBV30 CAWSVRRGDEKLFF TGTGCCTGGAGTGTACGTAGGGGCGATGAAAAACTGTTTTTT
TRBD2 TRBJ2-3 once TRBV27 CASSSAGTSGVDTQYF TGTGCCAGCAGTTCAGCCGGGACTAGCGGGGTAGATACGCAGTATTTT
NA TRBJ2-1 NA TRBV6-5 CASRLDSYNEQFF TGTGCCAGCAGACTGGACAGCTACAATGAGCAGTTCTTC
NA TRBJ2-5 once TRBV30 CAWTGGRGGETQYF TGTGCCTGGACTGGAGGCAGGGGTGGGGAGACCCAGTACTTC
NA TRBJ2-2 NA TRBV11-3 CASSAQSRELFF TGTGCCAGCAGCGCCCAGTCACGGGAGCTGTTTTTT
NA TRBJ2-1 NA TRBV6-1 CASTTGVNYNEQFF TGTGCCAGCACCACGGGGGTAAACTACAATGAGCAGTTCTTC
NA TRBJ1-5 NA TRBV5-6 CATSSVFLIQHF TGTGCCACCTCATCGGTCTTCTTAATCCAGCATTTT
NA TRBJ2-7 NA TRBV5-1 CASSLIGYEQYF TGCGCCAGCAGCTTGATCGGTTACGAGCAGTACTTC
NA TRBJ2-1 NA TRBV6-1 CASSEWGPKFF TGTGCCAGCAGTGAATGGGGCCCAAAGTTCTTC
TRBD1 TRBJ1-2 few TRBV6-1 CASSLTGDYGYTF TGTGCCAGCAGCCTTACAGGGGACTATGGCTACACCTTC
TRBD2 TRBJ2-3 NA TRBV11-2 CASSQRSGTSGLDTQYF TGTGCCAGCAGCCAACGCTCCGGGACTAGCGGCCTAGATACGCAGTATTTT